This T cell receptor beta chain was sequenced in a study of early T cells in non-severe SARS-CoV-2 infection. At the level of the study: Investigators sequenced bulk RNA drawn from unsorted whole blood, and chains remained unpaired. General study results and limits: The matching step, a VDJdb search, favored anti-spike CD8 responses and missed private and CD4 specificities.

Molecules of cDNA were individually given unique molecular identifiers that were attached to them. MiXCR, run by TCRdb on the 5' RACE reads, gives a single entry per CDR3 protein. Of about 60,000 distinct CDR3 sequences detected, approximately 12% appear once; the ten largest clones hold 3.5% to 5.5%. With regard to this clonotype: The antigen remains unidentified.

The material sequenced was whole blood. This sequence was found in an adult who was a healthcare worker with PCR-confirmed SARS-CoV-2 infection or an uninfected control (not recorded which).

The CDR3 protein is CASSPGLSATQYF. The CDR3 DNA follows: TGTGCCAGCAGTCCAGGACTCAGTGCGACCCAGTACTTC. This chain uses TRBV12-3 or TRBV12-4 with TRBJ2-5; D perhaps matches TRBD2 (5 bases). The CDR3 is made up of 13 amino acids. V was pared by 5 bases and J by 7 bases, with 14 bases between.